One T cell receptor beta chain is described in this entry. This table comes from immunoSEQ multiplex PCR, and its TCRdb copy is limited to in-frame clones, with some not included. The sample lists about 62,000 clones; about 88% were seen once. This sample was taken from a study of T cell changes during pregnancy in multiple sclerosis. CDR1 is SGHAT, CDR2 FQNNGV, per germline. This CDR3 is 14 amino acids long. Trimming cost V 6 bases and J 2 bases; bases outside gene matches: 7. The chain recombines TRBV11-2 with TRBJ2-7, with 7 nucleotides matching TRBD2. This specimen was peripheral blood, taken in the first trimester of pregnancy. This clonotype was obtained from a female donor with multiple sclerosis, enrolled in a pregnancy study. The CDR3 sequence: CASRGGNTTYEQYF. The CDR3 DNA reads TGTGCCAGCAGGGGGGGGAACACGACCTACGAGCAGTACTTC.